The sequence of this TCR beta chain was determined in a study of shared clonotypes between healthy human individuals. General observations from the study: Larger estimated richness was generally recorded for naive subsets relative to memory subsets. Non-shared clonotypes displayed generation probabilities falling below those of clonotypes present in all four donors.

Germline V gene data show CDR1 as MNHEY and CDR2 as SVGAGI. The ends lost 6 bases at V and 9 bases at J; junction bases unmatched: 10. CDR3 size: 15 residues. Profiled with immunoSEQ multiplex PCR; TCRdb holds only in-frame clones, not every one. Of 2.5 million or so clones in the sample, approximately 90% are singletons; the top ten hold under 0.15%. About this clone: The antigen is not known.

The chain uses TRBV6-5 and TRBJ2-1; 11 bases line up with TRBD2. The receptor's source is a man aged 18 to 35 in good health. What was sequenced was naive CD4+ T cells sorted from blood. The subset is: CD45RA+ positively selected. CDR3 DNA sequence: TGTGCCAGCAGGTACATAGCGGGAGGGCCGGGTGAGCAGTTCTTC. Its translation is CASRYIAGGPGEQFF.